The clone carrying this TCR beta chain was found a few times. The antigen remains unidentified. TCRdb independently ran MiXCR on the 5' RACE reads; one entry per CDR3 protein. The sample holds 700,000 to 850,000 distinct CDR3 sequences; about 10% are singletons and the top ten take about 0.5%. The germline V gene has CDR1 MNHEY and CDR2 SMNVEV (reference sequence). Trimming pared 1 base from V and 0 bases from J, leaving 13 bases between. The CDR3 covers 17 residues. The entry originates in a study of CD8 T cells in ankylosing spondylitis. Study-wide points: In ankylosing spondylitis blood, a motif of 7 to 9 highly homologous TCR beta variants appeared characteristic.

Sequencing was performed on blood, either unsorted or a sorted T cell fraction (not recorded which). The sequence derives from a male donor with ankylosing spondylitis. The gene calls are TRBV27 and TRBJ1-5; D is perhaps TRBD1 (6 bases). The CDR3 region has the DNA TGTGCCAGCAGTTTATGGGGGCGTCAGGATAGCAATCAGCCCCAGCATTTT. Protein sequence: CASSLWGRQDSNQPQHF.